Below, one TCR beta chain is given with its context. The sample is drawn from a study of shared clonotypes between healthy human individuals. CD4+ cells were split into CD45RA+ naive and CD45RA-negative memory subsets. Sorted subsets were amplified in replicate PCRs using 200 ng DNA, 30,000 to 35,000 T cell genomes. Libraries were prepared by immunoSEQ multiplex PCR; TCRdb keeps only in-frame clonotypes and omits some of them. In the table there are about 2 million clones, approximately 95% of which are singletons. The CDR3 spans 14 residues. Germline values: CDR1 MDHEN, CDR2 SYDVKM. V was clipped by 6 bases and J by 5 bases, with 13 bases between them.

The clonotype comes from a man between 18 and 29 years old in good health. The source material was naive CD4+ T cells sorted from blood. Noted subset: CD45RA+ positively selected. This chain links TRBV28 with TRBJ2-2; D possibly corresponds to TRBD1 (6 bases). CDR3 bases: TGTGCCAGCAGCCGTACAGGGTTTACCGGGGAGCTGTTTTTT. Encoded protein: CASSRTGFTGELFF.